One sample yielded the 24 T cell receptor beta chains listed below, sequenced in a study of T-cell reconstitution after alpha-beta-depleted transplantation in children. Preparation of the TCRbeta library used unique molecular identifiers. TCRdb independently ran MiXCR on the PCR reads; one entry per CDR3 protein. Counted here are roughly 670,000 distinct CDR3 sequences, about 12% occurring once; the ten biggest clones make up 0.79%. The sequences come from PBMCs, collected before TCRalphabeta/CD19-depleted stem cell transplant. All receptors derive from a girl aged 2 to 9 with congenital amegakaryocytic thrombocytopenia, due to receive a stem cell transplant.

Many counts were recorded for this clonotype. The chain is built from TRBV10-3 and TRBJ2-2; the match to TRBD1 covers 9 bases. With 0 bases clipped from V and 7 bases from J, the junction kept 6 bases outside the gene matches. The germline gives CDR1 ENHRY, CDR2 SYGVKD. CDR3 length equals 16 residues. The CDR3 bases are TGTGCCATCAGTGAGTCGTACGGACAGGGGATCGGGGAGCTGTTTTTT. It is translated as CAISESYGQGIGELFF.

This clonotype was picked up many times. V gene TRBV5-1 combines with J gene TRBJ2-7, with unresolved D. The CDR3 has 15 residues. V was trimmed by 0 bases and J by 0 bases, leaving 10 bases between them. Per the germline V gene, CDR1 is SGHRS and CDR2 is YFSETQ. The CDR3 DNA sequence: TGCGCCAGCAGCTTGGATCAGGAACGCTCCTACGAGCAGTACTTC. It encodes CASSLDQERSYEQYF.

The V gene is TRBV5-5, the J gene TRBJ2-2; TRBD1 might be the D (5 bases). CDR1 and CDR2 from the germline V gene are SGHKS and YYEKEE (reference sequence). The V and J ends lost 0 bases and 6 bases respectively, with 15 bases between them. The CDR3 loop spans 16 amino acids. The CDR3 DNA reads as TGTGCCAGCAGCTTGGAGGCAGGGTTGGCGGCCGGGGAGCTGTTTTTT. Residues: CASSLEAGLAAGELFF.

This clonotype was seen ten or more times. The CDR3 region is CASSPLLLYNEQFF. The CDR3 coding sequence is TGTGCCAGCAGCCCCCTCTTACTCTACAATGAGCAGTTCTTC. The chain joins TRBV7-2 to TRBJ2-1; D unresolved. The CDR3 loop spans 14 amino acids. In germline, CDR1 is SGHTA, CDR2 FQGNSA. V was pared by 5 bases and J by 3 bases, with 11 bases between.

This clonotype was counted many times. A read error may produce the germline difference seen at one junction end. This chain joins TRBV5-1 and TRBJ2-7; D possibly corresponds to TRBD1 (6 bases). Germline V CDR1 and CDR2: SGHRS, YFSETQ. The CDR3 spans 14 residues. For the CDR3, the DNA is TGTGCCAGCAGCTTAAGTCAGGGGAGCTACGAGCAGTACTTC. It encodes CASSLSQGSYEQYF.

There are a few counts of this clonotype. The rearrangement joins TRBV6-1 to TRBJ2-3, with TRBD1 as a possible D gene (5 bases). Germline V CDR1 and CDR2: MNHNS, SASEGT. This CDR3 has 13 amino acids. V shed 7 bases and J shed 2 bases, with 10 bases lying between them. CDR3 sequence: CASTQGPTDTQYF. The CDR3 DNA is TGTGCCAGCACGCAGGGCCCCACAGATACGCAGTATTTT.

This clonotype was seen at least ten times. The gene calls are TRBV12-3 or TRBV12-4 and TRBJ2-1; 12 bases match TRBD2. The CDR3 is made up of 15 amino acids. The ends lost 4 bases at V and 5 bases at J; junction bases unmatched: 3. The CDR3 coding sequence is TGTGCCAGCAGTTGGACTAGCGGGACGAACAATGAGCAGTTCTTC. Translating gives CASSWTSGTNNEQFF.

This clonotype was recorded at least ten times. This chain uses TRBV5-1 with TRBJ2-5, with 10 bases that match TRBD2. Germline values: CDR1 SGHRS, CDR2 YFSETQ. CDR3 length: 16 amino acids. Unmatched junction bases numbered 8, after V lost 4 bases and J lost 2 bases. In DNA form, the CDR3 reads TGCGCCAGCAGCAACCCCTGGACTAGCGGACAAGAGACCCAGTACTTC. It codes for CASSNPWTSGQETQYF. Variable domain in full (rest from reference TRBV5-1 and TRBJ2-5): KAGVTQTPRYLIKTRGQQVTLSCSPISGHRSVSWYQQTPGQGLQFLFEYFSETQRNKGNFPGRFSGRQFSNSRSEMNVSTLELGDSALYLCASSNPWTSGQETQYFGPGTRLLVL.

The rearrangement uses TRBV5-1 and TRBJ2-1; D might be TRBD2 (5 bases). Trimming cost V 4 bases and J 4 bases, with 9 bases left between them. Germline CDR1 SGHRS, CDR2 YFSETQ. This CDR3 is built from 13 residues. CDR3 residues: CASSARLYNEQFF. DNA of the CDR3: TGCGCCAGCAGCGCTCGACTATACAATGAGCAGTTCTTC. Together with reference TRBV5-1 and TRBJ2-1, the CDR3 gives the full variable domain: KAGVTQTPRYLIKTRGQQVTLSCSPISGHRSVSWYQQTPGQGLQFLFEYFSETQRNKGNFPGRFSGRQFSNSRSEMNVSTLELGDSALYLCASSARLYNEQFFGPGTRLTVL.

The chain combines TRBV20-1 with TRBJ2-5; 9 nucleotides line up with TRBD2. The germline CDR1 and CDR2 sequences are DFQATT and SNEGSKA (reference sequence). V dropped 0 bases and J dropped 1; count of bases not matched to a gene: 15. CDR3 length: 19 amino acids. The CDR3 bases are TGCAGTGCTAGAGATTCCCTCGCGGCGGGAGGGCCCCTCCAAGAGACCCAGTACTTC. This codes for CSARDSLAAGGPLQETQYF.

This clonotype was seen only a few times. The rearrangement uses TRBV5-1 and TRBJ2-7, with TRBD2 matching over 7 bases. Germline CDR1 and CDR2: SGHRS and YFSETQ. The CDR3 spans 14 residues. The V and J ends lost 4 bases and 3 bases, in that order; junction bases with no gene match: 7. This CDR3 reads CASSQLAGDYEQYF. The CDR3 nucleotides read TGCGCCAGCAGCCAGCTTGCGGGGGACTACGAGCAGTACTTC.

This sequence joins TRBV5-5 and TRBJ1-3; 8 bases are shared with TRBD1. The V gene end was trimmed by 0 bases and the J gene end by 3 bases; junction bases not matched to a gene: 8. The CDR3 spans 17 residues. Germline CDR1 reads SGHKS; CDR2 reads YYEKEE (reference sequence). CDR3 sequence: CASSLDWDRRLGNTIYF. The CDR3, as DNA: TGTGCCAGCAGCTTGGATTGGGACAGGCGACTTGGAAACACCATATATTTT.

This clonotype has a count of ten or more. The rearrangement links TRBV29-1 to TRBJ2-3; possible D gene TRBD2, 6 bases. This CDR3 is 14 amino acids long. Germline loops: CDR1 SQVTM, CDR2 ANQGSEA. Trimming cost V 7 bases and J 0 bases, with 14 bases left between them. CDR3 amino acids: CSGAGLFSTDTQYF. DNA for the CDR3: TGCAGCGGTGCGGGGCTGTTTAGCACAGATACGCAGTATTTT.

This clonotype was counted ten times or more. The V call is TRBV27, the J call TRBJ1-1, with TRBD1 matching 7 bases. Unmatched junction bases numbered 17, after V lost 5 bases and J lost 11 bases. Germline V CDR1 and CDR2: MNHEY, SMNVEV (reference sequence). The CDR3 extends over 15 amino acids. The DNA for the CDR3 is TGTGCCAGCAGTGATACCGGGACAGCCGCCTGGGGTGCTTTCTTT. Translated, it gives CASSDTGTAAWGAFF.

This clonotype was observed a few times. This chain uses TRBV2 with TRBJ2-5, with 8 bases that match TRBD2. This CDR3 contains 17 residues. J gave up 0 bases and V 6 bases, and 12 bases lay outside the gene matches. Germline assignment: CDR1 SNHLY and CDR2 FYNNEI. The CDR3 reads CASRVFAGGPHQETQYF. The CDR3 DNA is TGTGCCAGCAGAGTCTTTGCGGGAGGCCCCCACCAAGAGACCCAGTACTTC.

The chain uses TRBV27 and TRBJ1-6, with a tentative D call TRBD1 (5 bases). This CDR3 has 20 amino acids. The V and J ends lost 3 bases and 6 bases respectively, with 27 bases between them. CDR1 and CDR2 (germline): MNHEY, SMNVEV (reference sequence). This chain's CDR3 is CASSFSFGTGPGNSNSPLHF. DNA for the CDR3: TGTGCCAGCAGTTTTTCTTTTGGGACGGGACCAGGGAATTCTAATTCACCCCTCCACTTT.

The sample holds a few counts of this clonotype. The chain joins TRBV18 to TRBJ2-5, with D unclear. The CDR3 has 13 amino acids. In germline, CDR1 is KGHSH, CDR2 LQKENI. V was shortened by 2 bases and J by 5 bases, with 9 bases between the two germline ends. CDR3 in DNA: TGTGCCAGCTCACCATCAACTACGGAGACCCAGTACTTC. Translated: CASSPSTTETQYF. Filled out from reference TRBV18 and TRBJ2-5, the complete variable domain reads NAGVMQNPRHLVRRRGQEARLRCSPMKGHSHVYWYRQLPEEGLKFMVYLQKENIIDESGMPKERFSAEFPKEGPSILRIQQVVRGDSAAYFCASSPSTTETQYFGPGTRLLVL.

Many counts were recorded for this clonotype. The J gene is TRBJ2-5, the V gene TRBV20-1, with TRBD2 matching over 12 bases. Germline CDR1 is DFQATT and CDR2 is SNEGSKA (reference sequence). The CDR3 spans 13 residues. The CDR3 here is CSRLAGVGETQYF. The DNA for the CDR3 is TGCAGCCGACTAGCGGGAGTTGGAGAGACCCAGTACTTC.

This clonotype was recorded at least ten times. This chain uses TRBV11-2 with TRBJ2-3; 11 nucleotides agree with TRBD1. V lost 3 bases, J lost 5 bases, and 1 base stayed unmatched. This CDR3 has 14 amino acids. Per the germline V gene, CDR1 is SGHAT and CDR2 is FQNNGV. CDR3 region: CASSLGTGGDTQYF. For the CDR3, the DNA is TGTGCCAGCAGCTTGGGGACAGGGGGAGATACGCAGTATTTT.

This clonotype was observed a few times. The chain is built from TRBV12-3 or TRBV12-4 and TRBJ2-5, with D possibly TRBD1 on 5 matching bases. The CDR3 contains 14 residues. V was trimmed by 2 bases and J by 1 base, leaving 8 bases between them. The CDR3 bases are TGTGCCAGCAGTTTATCAAGGGGCCAAGAGACCCAGTACTTC. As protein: CASSLSRGQETQYF.

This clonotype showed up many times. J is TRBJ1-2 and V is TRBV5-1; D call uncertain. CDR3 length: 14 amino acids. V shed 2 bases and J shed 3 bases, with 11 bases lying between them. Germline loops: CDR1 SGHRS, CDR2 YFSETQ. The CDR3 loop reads CASSLLTADYGYTF. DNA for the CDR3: TGCGCCAGCAGCTTACTTACAGCGGACTATGGCTACACCTTC.

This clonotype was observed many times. The CDR3 DNA is TGTGCCAGCACGCGGGGGGGGAACTATGGCTACACCTTC. Translating it yields CASTRGGNYGYTF. The chain employs TRBV12-3 or TRBV12-4 and TRBJ1-2; D is perhaps TRBD1 (5 bases). CDR3 length: 13 amino acids. Trimming removed 7 bases at V and 2 bases at J, with 11 bases between.

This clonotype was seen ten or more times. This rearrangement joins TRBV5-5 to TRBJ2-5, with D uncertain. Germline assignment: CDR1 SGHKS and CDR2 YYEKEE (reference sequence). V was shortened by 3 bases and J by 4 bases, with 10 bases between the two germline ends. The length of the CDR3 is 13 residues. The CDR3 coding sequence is TGTGCCAGCAGCTCTGGGATGTTAGAGACCCAGTACTTC. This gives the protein CASSSGMLETQYF.

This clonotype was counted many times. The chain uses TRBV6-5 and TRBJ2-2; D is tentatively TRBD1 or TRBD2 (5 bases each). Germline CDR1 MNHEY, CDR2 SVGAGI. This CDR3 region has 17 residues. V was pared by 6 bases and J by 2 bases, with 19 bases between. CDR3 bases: TGTGCCAGCAGCTACCCCGGGGACCCGACTAACACCGGGGAGCTGTTTTTT. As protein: CASSYPGDPTNTGELFF.